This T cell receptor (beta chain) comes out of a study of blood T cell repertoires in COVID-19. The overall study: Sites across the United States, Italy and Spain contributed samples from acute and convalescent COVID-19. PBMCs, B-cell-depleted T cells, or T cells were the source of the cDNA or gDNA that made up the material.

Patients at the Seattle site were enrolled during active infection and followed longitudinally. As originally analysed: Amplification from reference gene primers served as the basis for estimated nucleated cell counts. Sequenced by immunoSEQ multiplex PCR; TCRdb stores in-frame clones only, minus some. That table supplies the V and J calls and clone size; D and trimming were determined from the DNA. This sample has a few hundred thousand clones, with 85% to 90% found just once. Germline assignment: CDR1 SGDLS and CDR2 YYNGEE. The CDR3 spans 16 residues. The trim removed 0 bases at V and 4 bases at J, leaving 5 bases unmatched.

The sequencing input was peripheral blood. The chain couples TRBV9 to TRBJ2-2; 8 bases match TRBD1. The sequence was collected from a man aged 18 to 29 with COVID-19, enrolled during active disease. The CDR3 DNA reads TGTGCCAGCAGCGTAGCAGGGGGCGCAAGCACCGGGGAGCTGTTTTTT. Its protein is CASSVAGGASTGELFF.